Detailed here is one T cell receptor (beta chain). Its specificity is not known. This record comes from a study of cytomegalovirus exposure and HLA in healthy donors. General observations from the study: In a later analysis, an Asian-associated ancestry cluster reportedly showed fewer N-insertions than the 666-donor mean. Reportedly, TCR beta sequences accurately predicted HLA-A and HLA-B alleles in most subjects. Among TCR sequences, most were rare, though some public TCRs appeared in many donors.

The PCR was carried out with 60 Vbeta primers and 13 Jbeta primers. Here immunoSEQ multiplex PCR was the method, and the copy in TCRdb shows in-frame clones only, minus some. The sample yields about 120,000 clones, approximately 81% seen once. The CDR3 sequence is 13 residues long. CDR1 and CDR2 (germline): MNHNS, SASEGT. Trimming shortened V by 3 bases and J by 0 bases, and 5 bases separated the two germline ends. Sequenced sample: PBMCs. J is TRBJ1-1 and V is TRBV6-1, with D unresolved. The clonotype originates from a woman in her twenties or thirties in good health and CMV-seronegative. The CDR3 is CASSDYMNTEAFF. CDR3 in DNA: TGTGCCAGCAGTGATTACATGAACACTGAAGCTTTCTTT.